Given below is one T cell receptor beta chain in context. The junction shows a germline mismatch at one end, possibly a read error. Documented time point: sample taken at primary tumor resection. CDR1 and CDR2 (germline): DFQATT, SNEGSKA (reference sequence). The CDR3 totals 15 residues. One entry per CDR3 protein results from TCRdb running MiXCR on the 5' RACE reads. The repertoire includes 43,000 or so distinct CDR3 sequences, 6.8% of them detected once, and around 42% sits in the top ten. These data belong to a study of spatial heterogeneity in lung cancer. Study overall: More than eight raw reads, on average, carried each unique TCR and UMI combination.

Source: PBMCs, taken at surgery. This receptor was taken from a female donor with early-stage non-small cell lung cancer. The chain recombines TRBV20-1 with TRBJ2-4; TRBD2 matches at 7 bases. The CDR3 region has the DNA TGCAGTACTAGCCCCCGGGGGGTCGGGGAAAACATTCAGTACTTC. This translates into CSTSPRGVGENIQYF.